Below, 25 T cell receptor beta chains from the same sample are listed, as sequenced in a study of cytomegalovirus exposure and HLA in healthy donors. Amplification used 60 Vbeta primers and 13 Jbeta primers. Some clones are missing from TCRdb's copy, which holds only in-frame ones; the method was immunoSEQ multiplex PCR. Among roughly 120,000 clones listed, 65% to 85% were seen once. The sample was PBMCs. Source of these receptors: a man aged 50 to 60 in good health and CMV-seronegative.

V usage is TRBV5-4 and J usage is TRBJ2-5; 11 bases agree with TRBD2. The CDR3 sequence is 17 residues long. V trimming: 3 bases; J trimming: 4 bases; junction bases outside the gene matches: 11. Per the germline V gene, CDR1 is SGHNT and CDR2 is YYREEE (reference sequence). CDR3 sequence (DNA): TGTGCCAGCAGCTCGGGACTAGCGGCCCAGGGTTCAGAGACCCAGTACTTC. Protein: CASSSGLAAQGSETQYF.

In DNA, the CDR3 is TGTGCCAGCAGTGACACTAGCGGCAATTACCAAGAGACCCAGTACTTC. Translating it yields CASSDTSGNYQETQYF. The chain combines TRBV25-1 with TRBJ2-5, with TRBD2 matching over 8 bases. Germline-derived CDR1 and CDR2 are MGHDK and SYGVNS. The CDR3 is made up of 16 amino acids. Trimming at V came to 3 bases and at J to 0 bases, leaving 6 bases not matched to a gene.

The sample holds a few counts of this clone. The V gene is TRBV12-5, the J gene TRBJ2-1; D call uncertain. This CDR3 spans 13 amino acids. The V end was cut by 0 bases, the J end by 5 bases, with 5 bases between. Germline CDR1 LGHNT, CDR2 FRNRAP. CDR3 residues: CASGLVSDNEQFF. DNA of the CDR3: TGTGCTAGTGGTTTGGTGTCGGACAATGAGCAGTTCTTC.

This clone is a singleton in its sample. The junction shows a germline mismatch at one end, possibly a read error. V and J are TRBV4-2 and TRBJ1-2; no clear D. The CDR3 runs to 14 residues. CDR1 and CDR2 (germline): LGHNA, YNFKEQ. CDR3 DNA: TGTGCCAGCAGCCAAGATAGGGCCGACTATGGCTACCCCTTC. Its translation is CASSQDRADYGYPF.

V and J are TRBV4-3 and TRBJ2-7; D is possibly TRBD2 (6 bases). The germline V gene encodes CDR1 LGHNA and CDR2 YSLEER. With 0 bases removed from V and 7 bases from J, the gap between germline ends came to 19 bases. The CDR3 is 16 residues long. CDR3 in DNA: TGCGCCAGCAGCCAAGAGTATCCGGGACTCATATTGGAGCAGTACTTC. Residues: CASSQEYPGLILEQYF.

The chain couples TRBV9 to TRBJ1-6, with D uncertain. Germline V gene lookup returns CDR1 SGDLS and CDR2 YYNGEE. CDR3 length: 16 amino acids. V lost 3 bases and J lost 5, with 15 bases in between. CDR3 in DNA: TGTGCCAGCAGCGATAATCTCGCACTACATAATTCACCCCTCCACTTT. It yields the protein CASSDNLALHNSPLHF.

This chain joins TRBV11-2 and TRBJ2-3; D is possibly TRBD2 (6 bases). V was pared by 5 bases and J by 4 bases, with 16 bases between. Germline-derived CDR1 and CDR2 are SGHAT and FQNNGV. This CDR3 region has 15 residues. CDR3: CASSQTSTGPDTQYF. Written as DNA, the CDR3 is TGTGCCAGCAGCCAAACTAGCACGGGTCCAGATACGCAGTATTTT.

The V call is TRBV19, the J call TRBJ1-5; the D is unclear. The CDR3 totals 12 residues. Germline values: CDR1 LNHDA, CDR2 SQIVND (reference sequence). V was pared by 7 bases and J by 7 bases, with 11 bases between. Written as DNA, the CDR3 is TGTGCCAGTACACGGGGAGGACAGCCCCAGCATTTT. It is translated as CASTRGGQPQHF.

The chain joins TRBV27 to TRBJ2-3; the match to TRBD2 covers 10 bases. V lost 6 bases, J lost 2 bases, and 17 bases stayed unmatched. The V gene's germline CDR1 is MNHEY and CDR2 SMNVEV (reference sequence). CDR3 length: 19 residues. CDR3 amino acids: CASRSSRLAGVSNTDTQYF. DNA of the CDR3: TGTGCCAGCAGATCCTCTCGACTAGCGGGCGTATCCAACACAGATACGCAGTATTTT.

The chain employs TRBV7-2 and TRBJ2-5; 8 bases fit TRBD1. CDR1 is SGHTA, CDR2 FQGNSA, per germline. The CDR3 is 15 residues long. With V trimmed by 4 bases and J by 4 bases, 8 bases remained unmatched. The CDR3 nucleotides read TGTGCCAGCAGCTCCCAGGGACAGGAAGTAGAGACCCAGTACTTC. This gives the protein CASSSQGQEVETQYF.

The chain carries TRBV27 and TRBJ2-1; possible D gene TRBD2, 6 bases. Per germline, CDR1 MNHEY and CDR2 SMNVEV (reference sequence). V was pared by 5 bases and J by 4 bases, with 18 bases between. The CDR3 contains 16 residues. CDR3 in amino acids: CASSLLGGLVYNEQFF. The CDR3 DNA reads TGTGCCAGCAGTCTTCTGGGAGGCCTGGTATACAATGAGCAGTTCTTC.

The V gene is TRBV19, the J gene TRBJ2-6, with D possibly TRBD2 on 5 matching bases. Germline V CDR1 and CDR2: LNHDA, SQIVND (reference sequence). The CDR3 runs to 15 residues. Trimming removed 2 bases from V and 2 bases from J, with 7 bases in between. This CDR3 is CASSIPAAGANVLTF. CDR3 nucleotides: TGTGCCAGTAGTATACCAGCGGCTGGGGCCAACGTCCTGACTTTC.

This clone has just one count. The chain is built from TRBV7-9 and TRBJ1-3, with D hard to call. The V gene lost 1 base and the J gene lost 0 bases, with 10 bases spanning the gap. The CDR3 has 16 amino acids. The germline V gene has CDR1 SEHNR and CDR2 FQNEAQ (reference sequence). Here the CDR3 reads CASSLEAASSGNTIYF. In nucleotides, the CDR3 is TGTGCCAGCAGCTTAGAGGCGGCAAGCTCTGGAAACACCATATATTTT.

The genes are TRBV7-7 and TRBJ2-7; 9 bases align to TRBD1. V shed 6 bases and J 4 bases; nucleotides not matched to a gene: 10. The CDR3 runs to 15 residues. Looked up from germline, CDR1 is SSHAT and CDR2 is FNYEAQ (reference sequence). The CDR3 region is CASRLGRTGVYEQYF. CDR3 nucleotide sequence: TGTGCCAGCAGACTGGGGAGGACAGGGGTGTACGAGCAGTACTTC.

The J gene is TRBJ2-3, the V gene TRBV6-1, with D possibly matching TRBD1 (5 bases). Trimming took off 4 bases at V and 0 bases at J, with 11 bases between the two ends. The germline V gene encodes CDR1 MNHNS and CDR2 SASEGT. The CDR3 contains 15 residues. The CDR3 loop is CASSGQHISTDTQYF. The DNA for the CDR3 is TGTGCCAGCAGTGGACAGCACATTAGCACAGATACGCAGTATTTT.

The rearrangement uses TRBV5-1 and TRBJ2-1; 11 bases align to TRBD2. Germline V gene lookup returns CDR1 SGHRS and CDR2 YFSETQ. With 4 bases clipped from V and 9 bases from J, the junction kept 12 bases outside the gene matches. This CDR3 region has 16 residues. The CDR3 DNA sequence: TGCGCCAGCAGCCCCCTTAGCGGGGGGGCGTCGTTTGAGCAGTTCTTC. Amino acid sequence: CASSPLSGGASFEQFF.

CDR3 protein: CASSPGGRVGRDEQYF. The CDR3 nucleotides read TGCGCCAGCAGTCCTGGGGGCAGGGTAGGGAGGGACGAGCAGTACTTC. The rearrangement links TRBV5-1 to TRBJ2-7; a possible D gene is TRBD2 (7 bases). V shed 5 bases and J shed 5 bases, with 23 bases lying between them. Germline V gives CDR1 SGHRS, CDR2 YFSETQ. The CDR3 runs to 16 residues.

This clone was picked up a small number of times. V gene TRBV4-3 combines with J gene TRBJ2-5, with TRBD1 as a possible D gene (5 bases). Germline CDR1 is LGHNA and CDR2 is YSLEER. The CDR3 runs to 13 residues. Trimming removed 8 bases at V and 4 bases at J, with 14 bases between. The CDR3 DNA follows: TGCGCCAGCTTAAACAGGAATTTAGAGACCCAGTACTTC. This gives the protein CASLNRNLETQYF.

V and J are TRBV4-2 and TRBJ2-1; TRBD1 aligns across 8 bases. This CDR3 region has 12 residues. Germline CDR1 LGHNA, CDR2 YNFKEQ. V was pared by 4 bases and J by 9 bases, with 2 bases of the junction left unmatched. CDR3 nucleotide sequence: TGTGCCAGCAGCCGCACAGGGGGTGAGCAGTTCTTC. Protein product: CASSRTGGEQFF.

The rearrangement joins TRBV6-5 to TRBJ1-4; 10 bases fit TRBD1. CDR3 length equals 13 residues. The V segment lost 10 bases and the J segment 5 bases; nucleotides outside the gene matches: 4. CDR1 MNHEY and CDR2 SVGAGI come from the germline V gene. CDR3 nucleotides: TGTGCCACTTCGGACAGGGGGAATGAAAAACTGTTTTTT. Translated, it gives CATSDRGNEKLFF.

The rearrangement uses TRBV7-8 and TRBJ2-2; a weak D match, TRBD1 (6 bases). CDR3 size: 14 residues. CDR1 is SGHVS, CDR2 FQNEAQ, per germline. Deletions cut 1 base from V and 6 bases from J, with 9 bases between. The CDR3 sequence: CASSLGWTAGELFF. Written as DNA, the CDR3 is TGTGCCAGCAGCTTAGGATGGACAGCCGGGGAGCTGTTTTTT. Based on the CDR3 plus reference TRBV7-8 and TRBJ2-2, the full variable domain is GAGVSQSPRYKVAKRGQDVALRCDPISGHVSLFWYQQALGQGPEFLTYFQNEAQLDKSGLPSDRFFAERPEGSVSTLKIQRTQQEDSAVYLCASSLGWTAGELFFGEGSRLTVL.

The chain joins TRBV7-9 to TRBJ1-6; 8 nucleotides agree with TRBD1. This CDR3 region has 16 residues. Trimming at V came to 5 bases and at J to 10 bases, leaving 13 bases not matched to a gene. Germline V gene sequence: CDR1 SEHNR, CDR2 FQNEAQ (reference sequence). CDR3 loop: CASSHQQQGANSPLHF. The CDR3 nucleotides read TGTGCCAGCAGCCACCAGCAGCAGGGGGCTAACTCACCCCTCCACTTT.

The chain combines TRBV6-5 with TRBJ1-5; possible D gene TRBD1, 5 bases. V was shortened by 6 bases and J by 0 bases, with 9 bases between the two germline ends. The CDR3 is 14 residues long. Germline CDR1 MNHEY, CDR2 SVGAGI. The CDR3 bases are TGTGCCAGCAGCGAAAGGGGTAGCAATCAGCCCCAGCATTTT. This encodes CASSERGSNQPQHF.

V and J are TRBV9 and TRBJ1-2, with D tentatively TRBD1 (5 bases). This CDR3 comprises 15 residues. CDR1 is SGDLS, CDR2 YYNGEE, per germline. Trimming took 0 bases from V and 5 from J, leaving 14 bases between them. This CDR3 reads CASSVAAGNAYGYTF. CDR3 DNA sequence: TGTGCCAGCAGCGTAGCGGCAGGGAATGCTTATGGCTACACCTTC. Full variable domain (remainder filled in from reference TRBV9 and TRBJ1-2): DSGVTQTPKHLITATGQRVTLRCSPRSGDLSVYWYQQSLDQGLQFLIQYYNGEERAKGNILERFSAQQFPDLHSELNLSSLELGDSALYFCASSVAAGNAYGYTFGSGTRLTVV.

This chain uses TRBV12-2 with TRBJ1-5; the table gives TRBD1 as D, unverified against the DNA. TRBV12-2 is assigned pseudogene status. This CDR3 has 16 amino acids. Here the CDR3 reads CASRLARWQGVQPQHF. CDR3 in DNA: TGTGCAAGTCGCTTAGCGCGGTGGCAGGGTGTCCAGCCCCAGCATTTT.